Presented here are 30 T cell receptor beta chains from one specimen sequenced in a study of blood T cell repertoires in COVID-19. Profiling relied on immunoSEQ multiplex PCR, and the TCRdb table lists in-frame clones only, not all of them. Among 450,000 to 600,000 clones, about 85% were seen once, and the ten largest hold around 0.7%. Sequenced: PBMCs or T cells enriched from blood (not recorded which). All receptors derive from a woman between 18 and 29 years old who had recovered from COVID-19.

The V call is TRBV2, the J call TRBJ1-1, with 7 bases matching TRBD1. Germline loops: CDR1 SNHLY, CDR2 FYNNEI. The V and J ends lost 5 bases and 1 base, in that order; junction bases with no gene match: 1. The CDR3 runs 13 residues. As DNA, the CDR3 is TGTGCCAGCAGTTGGACAGGGAACACTGAAGCTTTCTTT. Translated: CASSWTGNTEAFF.

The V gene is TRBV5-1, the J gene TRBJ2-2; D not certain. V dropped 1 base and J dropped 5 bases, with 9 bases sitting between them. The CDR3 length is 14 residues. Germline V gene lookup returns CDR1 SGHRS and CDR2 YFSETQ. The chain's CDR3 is CASSLLDSTGELFF. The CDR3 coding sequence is TGCGCCAGCAGCTTGCTAGATTCTACCGGGGAGCTGTTTTTT.

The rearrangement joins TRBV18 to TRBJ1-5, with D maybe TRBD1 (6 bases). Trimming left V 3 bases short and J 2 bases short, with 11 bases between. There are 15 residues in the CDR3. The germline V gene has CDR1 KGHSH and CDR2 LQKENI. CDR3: CASSPAGDGNQPQHF. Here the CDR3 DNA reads TGTGCCAGCTCACCCGCAGGGGATGGCAATCAGCCCCAGCATTTT.

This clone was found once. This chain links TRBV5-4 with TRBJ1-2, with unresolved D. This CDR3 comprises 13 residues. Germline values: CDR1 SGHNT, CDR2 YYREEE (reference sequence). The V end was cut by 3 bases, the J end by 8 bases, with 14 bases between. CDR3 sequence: CASSSDLARGYTF. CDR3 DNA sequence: TGTGCCAGCAGCTCGGACCTAGCTAGGGGCTACACCTTC.

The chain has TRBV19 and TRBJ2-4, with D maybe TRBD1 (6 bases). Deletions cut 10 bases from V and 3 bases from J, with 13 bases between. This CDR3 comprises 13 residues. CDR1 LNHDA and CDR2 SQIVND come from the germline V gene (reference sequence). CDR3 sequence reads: CAISDRDKNIQYF. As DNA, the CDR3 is TGTGCCATTTCGGACAGAGACAAAAACATTCAGTACTTC.

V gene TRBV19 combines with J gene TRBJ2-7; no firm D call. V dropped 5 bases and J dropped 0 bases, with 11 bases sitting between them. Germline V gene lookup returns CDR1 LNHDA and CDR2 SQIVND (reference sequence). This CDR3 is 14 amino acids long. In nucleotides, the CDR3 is TGTGCCAGTAGTCGAGGTCCCAGCTCCTACGAGCAGTACTTC. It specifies CASSRGPSSYEQYF.

Written as DNA, the CDR3 is TGTGCCAGCAGCGCTTGGTCGGGACTTACTAACTATGGCTACACCTTC. Its protein is CASSAWSGLTNYGYTF. The chain carries TRBV7-9 and TRBJ1-2; possibly TRBD1 for D (5 bases). From germline, CDR1 is SEHNR and CDR2 FQNEAQ (reference sequence). The CDR3 consists of 16 residues. The V gene lost 5 bases and the J gene lost 0 bases, with 16 bases spanning the gap.

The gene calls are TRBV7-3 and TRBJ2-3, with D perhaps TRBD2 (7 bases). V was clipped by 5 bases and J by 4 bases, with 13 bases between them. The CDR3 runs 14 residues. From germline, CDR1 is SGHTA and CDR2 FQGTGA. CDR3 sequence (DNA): TGTGCCAGCAGCCCGGGGGGCGTCGCAGATACGCAGTATTTT. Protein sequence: CASSPGGVADTQYF.

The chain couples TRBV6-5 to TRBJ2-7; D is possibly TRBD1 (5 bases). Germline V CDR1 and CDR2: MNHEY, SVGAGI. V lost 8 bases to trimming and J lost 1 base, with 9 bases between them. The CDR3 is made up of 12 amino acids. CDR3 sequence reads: CASQGLSYEQYF. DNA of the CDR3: TGTGCCAGCCAGGGCCTATCCTACGAGCAGTACTTC.

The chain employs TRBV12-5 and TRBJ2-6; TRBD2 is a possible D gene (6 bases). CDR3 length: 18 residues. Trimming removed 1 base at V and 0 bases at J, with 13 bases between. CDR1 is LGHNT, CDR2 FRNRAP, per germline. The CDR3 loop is CASGLGDSLPSGANVLTF. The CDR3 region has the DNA TGTGCTAGTGGTTTGGGGGACTCGCTCCCCTCTGGGGCCAACGTCCTGACTTTC.

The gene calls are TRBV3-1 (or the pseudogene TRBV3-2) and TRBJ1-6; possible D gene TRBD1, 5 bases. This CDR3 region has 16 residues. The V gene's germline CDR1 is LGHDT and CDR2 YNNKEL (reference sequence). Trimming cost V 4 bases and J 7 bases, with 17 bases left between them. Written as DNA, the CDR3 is TGTGCCAGCAGCCCCACAGTTAGGACACGAAATTCACCCCTCCACTTT. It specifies CASSPTVRTRNSPLHF.

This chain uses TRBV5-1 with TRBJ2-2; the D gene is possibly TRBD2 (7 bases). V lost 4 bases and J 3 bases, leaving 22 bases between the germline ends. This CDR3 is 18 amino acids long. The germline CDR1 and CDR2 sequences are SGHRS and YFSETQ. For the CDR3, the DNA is TGCGCCAGCAGCCTCCTCGTAGGGGGAGGGATCGACACCGGGGAGCTGTTTTTT. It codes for CASSLLVGGGIDTGELFF.

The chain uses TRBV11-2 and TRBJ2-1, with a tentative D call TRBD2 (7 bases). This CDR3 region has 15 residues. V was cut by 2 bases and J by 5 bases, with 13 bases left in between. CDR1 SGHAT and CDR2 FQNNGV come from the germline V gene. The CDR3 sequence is CASSLYGGPDNEQFF. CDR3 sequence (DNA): TGTGCCAGCAGCTTATACGGGGGGCCCGACAATGAGCAGTTCTTC.

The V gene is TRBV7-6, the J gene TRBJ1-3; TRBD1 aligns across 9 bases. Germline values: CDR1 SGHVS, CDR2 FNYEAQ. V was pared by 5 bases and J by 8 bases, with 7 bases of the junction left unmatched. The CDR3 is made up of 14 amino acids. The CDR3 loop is CASSPTGGGDTIYF. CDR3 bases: TGTGCCAGCAGCCCGACAGGGGGGGGAGACACCATATATTTT.

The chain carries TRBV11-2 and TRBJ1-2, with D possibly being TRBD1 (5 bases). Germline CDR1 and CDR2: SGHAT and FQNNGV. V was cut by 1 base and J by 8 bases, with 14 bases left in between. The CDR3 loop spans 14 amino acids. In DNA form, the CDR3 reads TGTGCCAGCAGCTTAGGCCGCACCGCAGGGGGCTACACCTTC. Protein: CASSLGRTAGGYTF.

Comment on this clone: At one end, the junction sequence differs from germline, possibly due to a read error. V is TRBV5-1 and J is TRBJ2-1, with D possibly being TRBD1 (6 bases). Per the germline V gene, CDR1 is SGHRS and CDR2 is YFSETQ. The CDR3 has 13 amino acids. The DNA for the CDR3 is TGCGCCAGCAGTTTGGGAACAGGGAATGAGCAGTTCTTC. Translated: CASSLGTGNEQFF.

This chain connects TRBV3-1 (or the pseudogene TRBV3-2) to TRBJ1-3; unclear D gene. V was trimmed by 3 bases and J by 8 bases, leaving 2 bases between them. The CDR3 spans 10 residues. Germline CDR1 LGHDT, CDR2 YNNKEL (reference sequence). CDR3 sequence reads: CASSHDTIYF. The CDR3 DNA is TGTGCCAGCAGCCACGACACCATATATTTT.

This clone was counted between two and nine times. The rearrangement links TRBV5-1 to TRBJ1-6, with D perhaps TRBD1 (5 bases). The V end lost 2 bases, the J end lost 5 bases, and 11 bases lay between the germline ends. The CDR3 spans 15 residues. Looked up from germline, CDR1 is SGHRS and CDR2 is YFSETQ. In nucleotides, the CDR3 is TGCGCCAGCAGCTTAGACAGACCCCATAATTCACCCCTCCACTTT. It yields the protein CASSLDRPHNSPLHF.

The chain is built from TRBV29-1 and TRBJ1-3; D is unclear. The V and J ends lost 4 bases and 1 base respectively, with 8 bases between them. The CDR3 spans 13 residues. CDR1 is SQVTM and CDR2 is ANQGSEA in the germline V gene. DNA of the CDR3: TGCAGCGTTGGAGACCTATCTGGAAACACCATATATTTT. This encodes CSVGDLSGNTIYF.

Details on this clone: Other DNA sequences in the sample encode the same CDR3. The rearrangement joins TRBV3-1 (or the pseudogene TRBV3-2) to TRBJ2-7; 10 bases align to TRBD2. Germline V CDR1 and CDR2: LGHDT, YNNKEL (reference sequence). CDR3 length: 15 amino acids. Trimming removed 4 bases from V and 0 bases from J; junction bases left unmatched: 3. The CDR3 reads CASSLGLAASYEQYF. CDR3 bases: TGTGCCAGCAGCCTCGGACTAGCGGCCTCCTACGAGCAGTACTTC.

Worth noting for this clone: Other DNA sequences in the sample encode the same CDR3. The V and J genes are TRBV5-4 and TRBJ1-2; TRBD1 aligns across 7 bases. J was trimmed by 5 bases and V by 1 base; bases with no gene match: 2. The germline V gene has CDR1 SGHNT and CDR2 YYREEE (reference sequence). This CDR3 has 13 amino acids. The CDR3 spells CASSLTGDYGYTF. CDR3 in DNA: TGTGCCAGCAGCTTGACAGGGGATTATGGCTACACCTTC.

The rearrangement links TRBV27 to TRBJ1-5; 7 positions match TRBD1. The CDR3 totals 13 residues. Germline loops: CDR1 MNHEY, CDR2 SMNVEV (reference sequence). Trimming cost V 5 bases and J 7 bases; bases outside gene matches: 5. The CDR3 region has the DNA TGTGCCAGCAGTATGACAGGGACCCAGCCCCAGCATTTT. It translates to CASSMTGTQPQHF.

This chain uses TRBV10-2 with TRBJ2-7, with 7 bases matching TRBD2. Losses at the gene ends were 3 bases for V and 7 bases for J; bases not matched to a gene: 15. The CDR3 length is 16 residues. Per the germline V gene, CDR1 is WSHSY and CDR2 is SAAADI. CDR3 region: CASSDLRWGGRGEQYF. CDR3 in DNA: TGCGCCAGCAGTGACCTCCGGTGGGGGGGGAGAGGGGAGCAGTACTTC.

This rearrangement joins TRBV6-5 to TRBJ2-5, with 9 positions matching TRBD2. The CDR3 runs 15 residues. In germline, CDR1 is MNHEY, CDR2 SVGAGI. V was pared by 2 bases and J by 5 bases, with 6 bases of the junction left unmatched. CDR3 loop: CASSYGTSSMETQYF. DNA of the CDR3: TGTGCCAGCAGTTACGGGACTAGCTCCATGGAGACCCAGTACTTC.

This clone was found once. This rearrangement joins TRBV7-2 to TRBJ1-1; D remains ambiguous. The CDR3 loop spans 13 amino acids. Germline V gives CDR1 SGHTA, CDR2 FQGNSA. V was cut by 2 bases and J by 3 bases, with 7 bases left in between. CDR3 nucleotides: TGTGCCAGCAGCTTAATCCGGGACACTGAAGCTTTCTTT. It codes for CASSLIRDTEAFF. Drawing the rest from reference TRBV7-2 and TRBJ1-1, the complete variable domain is GAGVSQSPSNKVTEKGKDVELRCDPISGHTALYWYRQSLGQGLEFLIYFQGNSAPDKSGLPSDRFSAERTGGSVSTLTIQRTQQEDSAVYLCASSLIRDTEAFFGQGTRLTVV.

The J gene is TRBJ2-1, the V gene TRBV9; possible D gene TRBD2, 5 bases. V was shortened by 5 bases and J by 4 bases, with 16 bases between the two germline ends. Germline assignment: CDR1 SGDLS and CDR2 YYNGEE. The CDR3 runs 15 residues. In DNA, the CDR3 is TGTGCCAGCAGTTGGGCTAGCAACCCTTACAATGAGCAGTTCTTC. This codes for CASSWASNPYNEQFF.

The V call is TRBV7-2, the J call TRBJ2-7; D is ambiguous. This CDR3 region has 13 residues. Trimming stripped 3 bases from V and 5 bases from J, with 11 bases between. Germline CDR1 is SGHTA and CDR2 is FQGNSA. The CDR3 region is CASSFGLSDEQYF. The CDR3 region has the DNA TGTGCCAGCAGCTTTGGGCTATCGGACGAGCAGTACTTC.

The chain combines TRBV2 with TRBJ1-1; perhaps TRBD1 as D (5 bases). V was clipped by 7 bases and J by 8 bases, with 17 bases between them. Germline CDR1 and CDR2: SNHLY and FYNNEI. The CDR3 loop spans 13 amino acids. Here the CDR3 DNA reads TGTGCCAGCAAGGGACTAGGGCCCACCGAAGCTTTCTTT. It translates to CASKGLGPTEAFF.

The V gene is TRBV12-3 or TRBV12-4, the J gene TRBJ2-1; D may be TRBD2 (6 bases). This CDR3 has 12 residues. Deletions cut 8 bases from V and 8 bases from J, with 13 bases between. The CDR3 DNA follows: TGTGCCAGCGGTAGCGGAGGCTATGAGCAGTTCTTC. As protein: CASGSGGYEQFF.

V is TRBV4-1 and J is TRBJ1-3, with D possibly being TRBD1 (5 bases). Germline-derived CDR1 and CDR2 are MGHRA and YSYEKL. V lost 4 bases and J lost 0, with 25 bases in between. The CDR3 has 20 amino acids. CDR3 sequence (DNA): TGCGCCAGCAGCCCCCCGCCTGGGGACGTTTGGGACTTCTCTGGAAACACCATATATTTT. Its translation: CASSPPPGDVWDFSGNTIYF.